The 28 T cell receptor beta chains in this list originate from one sample, sequenced in a study of T cells in localized non-small cell lung cancer. Assay: immunoSEQ multiplex PCR; the TCRdb copy retains only in-frame clones and omits some. The repertoire holds 30,000 to 45,000 clones, with 90% to 95% as singletons. Sequenced material: peripheral blood, taken before any cancer treatment. Receptors were obtained from a female donor older than 55 with stage I lung adenocarcinoma.

The chain joins TRBV28 to TRBJ2-7, with a possible D match to TRBD1 (6 bases). The CDR3 sequence is 15 residues long. The V and J ends lost 5 bases and 3 bases respectively, with 17 bases between them. Germline assignment: CDR1 MDHEN and CDR2 SYDVKM. The DNA for the CDR3 is TGTGCCAGCAGTCGTCGTGACAGGCCCAGCTACGAGCAGTACTTC. It yields the protein CASSRRDRPSYEQYF.

The chain is built from TRBV19 and TRBJ1-2; TRBD1 agrees at 9 bases. V lost 2 bases and J lost 7; bases outside the gene matches: 2. Per the germline V gene, CDR1 is LNHDA and CDR2 is SQIVND (reference sequence). CDR3 length: 13 amino acids. The CDR3 DNA reads as TGTGCCAGTAGTATAACAGGGGGCGGTGGCTACACCTTC. This encodes CASSITGGGGYTF.

The chain joins TRBV6-6 to TRBJ2-3; 12 positions agree with TRBD2. Germline CDR1 is MNHNY and CDR2 is SVGAGI (reference sequence). This CDR3 is built from 15 residues. J lost 1 base, V lost 6 bases, and 2 bases had no gene match. CDR3 sequence reads: CASSRLAGGTDTQYF. CDR3 DNA: TGTGCCAGCAGCCGACTAGCGGGGGGCACAGATACGCAGTATTTT.

The chain couples TRBV28 to TRBJ1-2; D unclear. In germline, CDR1 is MDHEN, CDR2 SYDVKM. Trimming removed 10 bases at V and 1 base at J, with 7 bases between. The CDR3 totals 11 residues. For the CDR3, the DNA is TGTGCCACTCACTTTAACTATGGCTACACCTTC. Encoded protein: CATHFNYGYTF.

The rearrangement links TRBV13 to TRBJ1-3; tentatively, D is TRBD1 (6 bases). Germline loops: CDR1 PRHDT, CDR2 FYEKMQ (reference sequence). The V and J ends lost 3 bases and 2 bases respectively, with 8 bases between them. This CDR3 region has 14 residues. The chain's CDR3 is CASSFGTPGNTIYF. DNA for the CDR3: TGTGCCAGCAGCTTCGGGACACCTGGAAACACCATATATTTT.

The CDR3, as DNA: TGTGCCAGCAGCGGAATCGGGGAGCTGTTTTTT. It specifies CASSGIGELFF. The V gene is TRBV6-6, the J gene TRBJ2-2; no clear D gene. Per the germline V gene, CDR1 is MNHNY and CDR2 is SVGAGI (reference sequence). V was shortened by 6 bases and J by 7 bases, with 6 bases between the two germline ends. CDR3 length: 11 residues.

This sequence joins TRBV6-5 and TRBJ1-1; unclear D gene. Germline lookup yields CDR1 MNHEY and CDR2 SVGAGI. The CDR3 length is 13 residues. The V end was cut by 4 bases, the J end by 4 bases, with 10 bases between. The CDR3 DNA follows: TGTGCCAGCAGTTTGATGTTGGCCACTGAAGCTTTCTTT. This gives the protein CASSLMLATEAFF.

The chain recombines TRBV9 with TRBJ1-1; 10 nucleotides match TRBD1. This CDR3 region has 14 residues. J gave up 4 bases and V 4 bases, and 4 bases lay outside the gene matches. The germline V gene has CDR1 SGDLS and CDR2 YYNGEE. CDR3 residues: CASSPGQGGTEAFF. The CDR3 DNA sequence: TGTGCCAGCAGCCCTGGACAGGGGGGCACTGAAGCTTTCTTT.

This rearrangement joins TRBV19 to TRBJ2-7; D is ambiguous. V shed 9 bases and J shed 7 bases, with 16 bases lying between them. The CDR3 has 12 amino acids. Looked up from germline, CDR1 is LNHDA and CDR2 is SQIVND (reference sequence). The CDR3, as DNA: TGTGCCAGCCTCTCCCCGGGTAGGGAGCAGTACTTC. Protein product: CASLSPGREQYF.

This clone was seen only once. V usage is TRBV27 and J usage is TRBJ1-1; maybe TRBD1 (5 bases). Germline V gene sequence: CDR1 MNHEY, CDR2 SMNVEV (reference sequence). This CDR3 is built from 14 residues. Trimming cost V 3 bases and J 5 bases, with 13 bases left between them. Written as DNA, the CDR3 is TGTGCCAGCAGTTTTCAGGATAGGGGAACTGAAGCTTTCTTT. Translated, it gives CASSFQDRGTEAFF.

V usage is TRBV6-1 and J usage is TRBJ1-6; TRBD1 matches 9 bases. V gave up 4 bases and J gave up 6 bases; unmatched junction bases: 1. In germline, CDR1 is MNHNS, CDR2 SASEGT. The CDR3 covers 14 residues. CDR3 protein: CASSADRGNSPLHF. CDR3 nucleotide sequence: TGTGCCAGCAGTGCGGACAGGGGTAATTCACCCCTCCACTTT.

CDR3 coding DNA: TGCGCCAGCAGCTTGGATGGAGTCCGGGGGGTCGAAGCTTTCTTT. It translates to CASSLDGVRGVEAFF. This chain links TRBV5-1 with TRBJ1-1, with D possibly being TRBD1 (5 bases). Per germline, CDR1 SGHRS and CDR2 YFSETQ. V gave up 0 bases and J gave up 8 bases, with 17 bases separating them. CDR3 length equals 15 residues.

V usage is TRBV6-5 and J usage is TRBJ1-2, with a tentative D call TRBD1 (5 bases). CDR3 size: 15 residues. Trimming took 4 bases from V and 4 from J, leaving 16 bases between them. Germline V gene lookup returns CDR1 MNHEY and CDR2 SVGAGI. In DNA, the CDR3 is TGTGCCAGCAGTTTCCAAGTAGGGGAGGCCTATGGCTACACCTTC. Translating it yields CASSFQVGEAYGYTF.

This chain joins TRBV6-4 and TRBJ1-1, with 9 bases fitting TRBD1. The CDR3 has 15 amino acids. J gave up 4 bases and V 6 bases, and 9 bases lay outside the gene matches. The germline V gene has CDR1 MRHNA and CDR2 SNTAGT. CDR3 sequence: CASSPRTGEGTEAFF. CDR3 coding DNA: TGTGCCAGCAGCCCTAGGACAGGGGAGGGCACTGAAGCTTTCTTT.

This clone was seen only once. This rearrangement joins TRBV19 to TRBJ1-1; no definite D call. Trimming removed 7 bases at V and 2 bases at J, with 14 bases between. Germline V gene sequence: CDR1 LNHDA, CDR2 SQIVND (reference sequence). The CDR3 consists of 14 residues. In DNA, the CDR3 is TGTGCCAGTACAAGCCCCGGCAGAAACACTGAAGCTTTCTTT. It specifies CASTSPGRNTEAFF.

The V gene is TRBV19, the J gene TRBJ1-5; D uncertain. Germline CDR1 reads LNHDA; CDR2 reads SQIVND (reference sequence). The CDR3 length is 14 residues. The ends were cut back, 6 bases at V and 6 bases at J, with 15 bases in the middle. The CDR3 DNA reads as TGTGCCAGTAGATCGGCCAGCTCGGGTCAGCCCCAGCATTTT. Residues: CASRSASSGQPQHF.

V usage is TRBV10-3 and J usage is TRBJ1-1; a weak D match, TRBD1 (6 bases). Deletions cut 7 bases from V and 6 bases from J, with 12 bases between. CDR3 length equals 12 residues. Per the germline V gene, CDR1 is ENHRY and CDR2 is SYGVKD. The CDR3 DNA reads as TGTGCCATCAAAGGGGGTATCGCTGAAGCTTTCTTT. Translated, it gives CAIKGGIAEAFF.

As to this clone: Relative to the germline gene, one junction end is altered; a read error may explain this. The chain links TRBV7-9 to TRBJ2-7; 8 bases map to TRBD1. The CDR3 contains 14 residues. The V gene's germline CDR1 is SEHNR and CDR2 FQNEAQ (reference sequence). In nucleotides, the CDR3 is TGCCCGGTCGGACAGGGCGGGAAGAGGCGAGAGCAGTACTTC. This translates into CPVGQGGKRREQYF.

The chain uses TRBV7-3 and TRBJ1-2; D not resolved. Germline CDR1 SGHTA, CDR2 FQGTGA. The CDR3 loop spans 14 amino acids. V was clipped by 2 bases and J by 0 bases, with 7 bases between them. CDR3 bases: TGTGCCAGCAGCTTAGGTGGGACTAACTATGGCTACACCTTC. Amino acid sequence: CASSLGGTNYGYTF.

The rearrangement links TRBV7-2 to TRBJ2-3; 10 bases line up with TRBD2. This CDR3 comprises 15 residues. Germline values: CDR1 SGHTA, CDR2 FQGNSA. Unmatched junction bases numbered 5, after V lost 5 bases and J lost 3 bases. In DNA form, the CDR3 reads TGTGCCAGCAGCAGCGGGGGGGCTAGGACAGATACGCAGTATTTT. Amino acid sequence: CASSSGGARTDTQYF.

The chain couples TRBV27 to TRBJ2-1; TRBD1 agrees at 7 bases. This CDR3 contains 17 residues. The germline V gene encodes CDR1 MNHEY and CDR2 SMNVEV (reference sequence). The ends lost 8 bases at V and 0 bases at J; junction bases unmatched: 13. The CDR3 region is CASSSLRTGRSYNEQFF. CDR3 bases: TGTGCCAGCTCGTCCCTAAGGACAGGCCGCTCCTACAATGAGCAGTTCTTC.

V is TRBV6-1 and J is TRBJ2-7; a weak D match, TRBD2 (7 bases). V was shortened by 7 bases and J by 7 bases, with 20 bases between the two germline ends. Germline assignment: CDR1 MNHNS and CDR2 SASEGT. The CDR3 is 14 residues long. The CDR3 DNA sequence: TGTGCCAGCAACGATATAGGGGGGGCGAGGGAGCAGTACTTC. Encoded protein: CASNDIGGAREQYF.

The chain is built from TRBV13 and TRBJ1-2; D is unresolved. With 0 bases removed from V and 4 bases from J, the gap between germline ends came to 12 bases. This CDR3 comprises 15 residues. Per the germline V gene, CDR1 is PRHDT and CDR2 is FYEKMQ (reference sequence). The CDR3 region has the DNA TGTGCCAGCAGCTTAGGTTCCCAGCCAATCTATGGCTACACCTTC. It encodes CASSLGSQPIYGYTF.

This chain links TRBV6-6 with TRBJ2-7; D assignment may be TRBD1 or TRBD2 (5 bases each). Germline V gene data show CDR1 as MNHNY and CDR2 as SVGAGI (reference sequence). Trimming stripped 6 bases from V and 0 bases from J, with 12 bases between. CDR3 length: 14 residues. CDR3 sequence (DNA): TGTGCCAGCAGGAAGGGAGACAGCTCCTACGAGCAGTACGTC. Encoded protein: CASRKGDSSYEQYV.

This clone was seen a few times. The V call is TRBV28, the J call TRBJ1-6; 10 nucleotides align to TRBD1. CDR1 MDHEN and CDR2 SYDVKM come from the germline V gene. V dropped 5 bases and J dropped 7; count of bases not matched to a gene: 8. This CDR3 is 16 amino acids long. CDR3 bases: TGTGCCAGCAGTCTTTGGACAGGGGGAACCAATTCACCCCTCCACTTT. The encoded protein is CASSLWTGGTNSPLHF.

The J gene is TRBJ1-4, the V gene TRBV7-9; TRBD1 might be the D (5 bases). Germline assignment: CDR1 SEHNR and CDR2 FQNEAQ (reference sequence). The CDR3 loop spans 15 amino acids. The V and J ends lost 7 bases and 8 bases respectively, with 20 bases between them. Here the CDR3 reads CASTDWGRKGEKLFF. The CDR3, as DNA: TGTGCCAGCACTGATTGGGGACGGAAGGGGGAAAAACTGTTTTTT.

CDR3 in amino acids: CASSFLRGNGYTF. Here the CDR3 DNA reads TGCGCCAGCAGCTTTTTACGGGGCAATGGCTACACCTTC. The chain combines TRBV5-1 with TRBJ1-2, with D maybe TRBD1 (5 bases). Germline CDR1 SGHRS, CDR2 YFSETQ. The CDR3 totals 13 residues. Trimming removed 2 bases at V and 6 bases at J, with 11 bases between.

The chain couples TRBV9 to TRBJ1-5, with D uncertain. CDR1 and CDR2 (germline): SGDLS, YYNGEE. V lost 4 bases to trimming and J lost 0 bases, with 5 bases between them. This CDR3 comprises 13 residues. The CDR3 loop reads CASSLDSNQPQHF. CDR3 DNA sequence: TGTGCCAGCAGCTTGGATAGCAATCAGCCCCAGCATTTT.